This passage covers 2 T cell receptor beta chains from one sample sequenced in a study of blood T cell repertoires in COVID-19. Data came from immunoSEQ multiplex PCR; TCRdb stores just in-frame clones and leaves some out. The sample includes 50,000 to 65,000 clones, about 75% seen only once; the top ten take around 54%. Sequencing used PBMCs or T cells enriched from blood (not recorded which). Source of these receptors: a woman aged 55-69 years who had been exposed to COVID-19.

The V and J genes are TRBV3-1 (or the pseudogene TRBV3-2) and TRBJ2-2, with TRBD2 identical over 13 bases. The CDR3 has 19 amino acids. With V trimmed by 0 bases and J by 5 bases, 9 bases remained unmatched. The germline V gene has CDR1 LGHDT and CDR2 YNNKEL (reference sequence). CDR3 protein: CASSQERWTSGGVTGELFF. DNA of the CDR3: TGTGCCAGCAGCCAAGAACGCTGGACTAGCGGGGGTGTTACCGGGGAGCTGTTTTTT.

J is TRBJ2-1 and V is TRBV3-1 (or the pseudogene TRBV3-2), with D uncertain. Germline V gene data show CDR1 as LGHDT and CDR2 as YNNKEL (reference sequence). CDR3 length: 12 amino acids. Trimming took off 4 bases at V and 6 bases at J, with 7 bases between the two ends. The CDR3 here is CASSPPGNEQFF. Written as DNA, the CDR3 is TGTGCCAGCAGCCCACCCGGCAATGAGCAGTTCTTC.